This TCR beta chain was profiled in a study of OX40 agonist ivuxolimab in advanced cancers. This table comes from immunoSEQ multiplex PCR, and its TCRdb copy is limited to in-frame clones, with some not included. This table holds some 60,000 clones, just over 90% found once. Whole-study results and caveats: Low clonal expansion, among the lowest seen, marked partial responders at 0.1-3.0 mg/kg.

With respect to this clone: What it recognizes is unknown.

Sequencing used CD4+ or CD8+ T cells sorted from blood, obtained in a trial of the OX40 agonist ivuxolimab. The source is an adult with an advanced solid tumor such as melanoma, head and neck, liver or kidney cancer.

The CDR3 region is CASSLGQGVNEQYF. DNA for the CDR3: TGTGCCAGCAGCTTAGGGCAGGGAGTCAACGAGCAGTACTTC. The chain joins TRBV7-6 to TRBJ2-7; D might be TRBD1 or TRBD2, each matching 5 bases. The CDR3 runs 14 residues. Germline V gene data show CDR1 as SGHVS and CDR2 as FNYEAQ. V dropped 1 base and J dropped 5 bases, with 12 bases sitting between them.